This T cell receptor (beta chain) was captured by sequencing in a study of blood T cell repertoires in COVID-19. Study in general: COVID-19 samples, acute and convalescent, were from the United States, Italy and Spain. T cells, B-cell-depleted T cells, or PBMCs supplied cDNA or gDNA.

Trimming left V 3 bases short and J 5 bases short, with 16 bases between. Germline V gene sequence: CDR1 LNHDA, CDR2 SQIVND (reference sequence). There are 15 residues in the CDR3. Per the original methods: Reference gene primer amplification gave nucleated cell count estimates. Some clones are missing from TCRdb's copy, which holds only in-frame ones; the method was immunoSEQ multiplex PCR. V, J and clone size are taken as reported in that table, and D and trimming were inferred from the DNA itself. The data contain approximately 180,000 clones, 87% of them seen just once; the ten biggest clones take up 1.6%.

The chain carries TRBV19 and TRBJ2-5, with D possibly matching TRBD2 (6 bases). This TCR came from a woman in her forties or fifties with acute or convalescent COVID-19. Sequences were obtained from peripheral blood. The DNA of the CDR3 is TGTGCCAGTAGTATTCGCGGGAACGGGTGGGAGACCCAGTACTTC. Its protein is CASSIRGNGWETQYF.